Listed here are 28 T cell receptor beta chains from one sample, sequenced in a study of sequential checkpoint blockade in melanoma. This sample's treatment: randomized to nivolumab then ipilimumab (arm A) or the reverse (arm B). Here immunoSEQ multiplex PCR was the method, and the copy in TCRdb shows in-frame clones only, minus some. Found here are around 9,000 clones, 27% of them singletons; the top ten hold roughly 19%. Source: tumor tissue (inferred from file names), taken from a patient given nivolumab and ipilimumab in sequence. These receptors were obtained from a human donor with melanoma.

The table lists this clone with a few counts. The gene calls are TRBV28 and TRBJ2-3; no reliable D call. The V gene's germline CDR1 is MDHEN and CDR2 SYDVKM. The V gene lost 4 bases and the J gene lost 2 bases, with 13 bases spanning the gap. The CDR3 sequence is 15 residues long. CDR3 bases: TGTGCCAGCAGTTCCCCCCCGGAGCACACAGATACGCAGTATTTT. This encodes CASSSPPEHTDTQYF. The entire variable domain, with the rest obtained from reference TRBV28 and TRBJ2-3, is as follows: DVKVTQSSRYLVKRTGEKVFLECVQDMDHENMFWYRQDPGLGLRLIYFSYDVKMKEKGDIPEGYSVSREKKERFSLILESASTNQTSMYLCASSSPPEHTDTQYFGPGTRLTVL.

The chain's CDR3 is CASSPRALTRAFF. CDR3 bases: TGTGCCAGCAGCCCCAGGGCCCTCACAAGGGCTTTCTTT. This chain uses TRBV7-2 with TRBJ1-1, with a tentative D call TRBD1 (5 bases). This CDR3 comprises 13 residues. Trimming took 5 bases from V and 11 from J, leaving 18 bases between them. Germline lookup yields CDR1 SGHTA and CDR2 FQGNSA.

The V call is TRBV5-1, the J call TRBJ1-2; D is undetermined. Per the germline V gene, CDR1 is SGHRS and CDR2 is YFSETQ. Trimming took 0 bases from V and 2 from J, leaving 8 bases between them. CDR3 size: 14 residues. CDR3 nucleotide sequence: TGCGCCAGCAGCTTGGCCGTGAGCAACTATGGCTACACCTTC. The encoded protein is CASSLAVSNYGYTF.

The chain employs TRBV10-2 and TRBJ2-7, with D possibly being TRBD2 (6 bases). Germline CDR1 reads WSHSY; CDR2 reads SAAADI. Trimming cost V 0 bases and J 1 base, with 7 bases left between them. There are 14 residues in the CDR3. This CDR3 is CASSESGTSYEQYV. CDR3 nucleotide sequence: TGCGCCAGCAGTGAGTCCGGGACTTCCTACGAGCAGTACGTC.

The rearrangement uses TRBV19 and TRBJ2-3, with 7 positions matching TRBD1. The V segment lost 4 bases and the J segment 2 bases; nucleotides outside the gene matches: 3. CDR1 is LNHDA, CDR2 SQIVND, per germline (reference sequence). The CDR3 totals 14 residues. The CDR3 sequence is CASSRTGATDTQYF. The DNA of the CDR3 is TGTGCCAGTAGTAGGACAGGAGCCACAGATACGCAGTATTTT.

V is TRBV4-1 and J is TRBJ2-7; D is unclear. The CDR3 contains 13 residues. CDR1 and CDR2 from the germline V gene are MGHRA and YSYEKL. Trimming stripped 0 bases from V and 7 bases from J, with 10 bases between. The CDR3 spells CASSQDVYKEQYV. In DNA form, the CDR3 reads TGCGCCAGCAGCCAAGACGTCTATAAAGAGCAGTACGTC.

This clone has more than one count but fewer than ten. The chain links TRBV6-8 to TRBJ1-4; D gene unclear. The germline CDR1 and CDR2 sequences are MNHGY and SAAAGT. The CDR3 covers 14 residues. Trimming shortened V by 2 bases and J by 0 bases, and 4 bases separated the two germline ends. CDR3 sequence: CASSYRATNEKLFF. In DNA form, the CDR3 reads TGTGCCAGCAGTTACAGGGCAACTAATGAAAAACTGTTTTTT.

V and J are TRBV7-4 and TRBJ1-5; D ambiguous. This CDR3 has 13 residues. V was cut by 3 bases and J by 2 bases, with 5 bases left in between. CDR1 is SGHVT and CDR2 is SQSDAQ in the germline V gene. The CDR3 reads CASSFDGNQPQHF. DNA of the CDR3: TGTGCCAGCAGCTTCGATGGCAATCAGCCCCAGCATTTT.

This clone was detected a few times. The chain uses TRBV18 and TRBJ1-1; D might be TRBD1 (6 bases). This CDR3 has 12 amino acids. Trimming pared 2 bases from V and 10 bases from J, leaving 11 bases between. Germline V lookup: CDR1 KGHSH, CDR2 LQKENI. The CDR3 region is CASSPNRGIAFF. In DNA, the CDR3 is TGTGCCAGCTCACCAAATAGGGGGATAGCTTTCTTT.

The chain uses TRBV19 and TRBJ1-5, with D perhaps matching TRBD1 (5 bases). The CDR3 contains 15 residues. The germline gives CDR1 LNHDA, CDR2 SQIVND (reference sequence). Between the trimmed V and J ends, which lost 6 bases and 7 bases, there was a span of 19 bases. The DNA for the CDR3 is TGTGCCAGTAGGTTAAGTGGGACTCTAAACCAGCCCCAGCATTTT. Protein: CASRLSGTLNQPQHF.

This clone was counted many times. This chain links TRBV11-3 with TRBJ2-3; 7 nucleotides agree with TRBD2. The germline CDR1 and CDR2 sequences are SGHNT and YENEEA. The CDR3 is 15 residues long. Trimming removed 0 bases from V and 2 bases from J; junction bases left unmatched: 2. The CDR3: CASSLDGDYTDTQYF. The CDR3 bases are TGTGCCAGCAGCTTAGATGGGGACTACACAGATACGCAGTATTTT.

V gene TRBV28 combines with J gene TRBJ1-2, with TRBD1 matching over 8 bases. CDR3 length equals 15 residues. Germline V CDR1 and CDR2: MDHEN, SYDVKM. The trim removed 7 bases at V and 5 bases at J, leaving 12 bases unmatched. The CDR3 loop reads CASTQRDRKFYGYTF. The CDR3 DNA is TGTGCCAGCACTCAGAGGGACAGGAAATTTTATGGCTACACCTTC.

DNA of the CDR3: TGTGCCAGCATTAGTAGGAGCGGACAGAGCTACAATGAGCAGTTCTTC. It yields the protein CASISRSGQSYNEQFF. The chain carries TRBV28 and TRBJ2-1, with D perhaps matching TRBD1 (6 bases). Trimming took off 7 bases at V and 3 bases at J, with 19 bases between the two ends. The CDR3 has 16 amino acids. The germline V gene has CDR1 MDHEN and CDR2 SYDVKM.

The chain joins TRBV11-3 to TRBJ2-5; D gene uncertain. CDR3 length: 14 residues. V was shortened by 4 bases and J by 4 bases, with 13 bases between the two germline ends. Germline CDR1 reads SGHNT; CDR2 reads YENEEA. DNA for the CDR3: TGTGCCAGCAGCTCCACCAAAGACGGAGAGACCCAGTACTTC. Translating it yields CASSSTKDGETQYF.

This clone was recorded a few times. The chain has TRBV6-8 and TRBJ2-6, with D uncertain. With 6 bases removed from V and 4 bases from J, the gap between germline ends came to 10 bases. Germline V gene lookup returns CDR1 MNHGY and CDR2 SAAAGT. The CDR3 sequence is 14 residues long. CDR3 in DNA: TGTGCCAGCAGCCCCACCTCCGGGGCCAACGTCCTGACTTTC. It yields the protein CASSPTSGANVLTF.

Only one count was recorded for this clone. J is TRBJ2-1 and V is TRBV29-1, with D maybe TRBD1 (5 bases). This CDR3 is built from 16 residues. CDR1 SQVTM and CDR2 ANQGSEA come from the germline V gene. Trimming cost V 0 bases and J 4 bases, with 16 bases left between them. CDR3 nucleotide sequence: TGCAGCGTTGAAGATAATTCAGGGTGGGTTTACAATGAGCAGTTCTTC. Residues: CSVEDNSGWVYNEQFF.

The V and J genes are TRBV10-2 and TRBJ1-2; 7 positions agree with TRBD1. Germline V gene sequence: CDR1 WSHSY, CDR2 SAAADI. V dropped 6 bases and J dropped 2; count of bases not matched to a gene: 9. The CDR3 has 15 amino acids. The CDR3 here is CASSVLQGQNYGYTF. CDR3 bases: TGCGCCAGCAGCGTACTACAGGGACAGAACTATGGCTACACCTTC.

This clone was seen at least ten times. The chain couples TRBV6-8 to TRBJ1-6, with D unclear. With 10 bases removed from V and 0 bases from J, the gap between germline ends came to 16 bases. Germline CDR1 reads MNHGY; CDR2 reads SAAAGT. CDR3 size: 16 residues. DNA of the CDR3: TGTGCCATCAGCCCAGGACGGTTCTCCTATAATTCACCCCTCCACTTT. Translated, it gives CAISPGRFSYNSPLHF.

V is TRBV15 and J is TRBJ1-6; 11 nucleotides agree with TRBD1. CDR3 length: 19 amino acids. V lost 2 bases and J lost 4; bases outside the gene matches: 10. Germline-derived CDR1 and CDR2 are LNHNV and YYDKDF (reference sequence). The CDR3 nucleotides are TGTGCCACCAGCAGATCGAGGACAGGGGGCTCCGTTTATAATTCACCCCTCCACTTT. Translating gives CATSRSRTGGSVYNSPLHF. The full variable domain, its missing parts supplied by reference TRBV15 and TRBJ1-6, is DAMVIQNPRYQVTQFGKPVTLSCSQTLNHNVMYWYQQKSSQAPKLLFHYYDKDFNNEADTPDNFQSRRPNTSFCFLDIRSPGLGDTAMYLCATSRSRTGGSVYNSPLHFGNGTRLTVT.

This clone has at least ten counts. The rearrangement joins TRBV11-3 to TRBJ2-1; 12 bases fit TRBD2. V gave up 5 bases and J gave up 2 bases; unmatched junction bases: 4. Looked up from germline, CDR1 is SGHNT and CDR2 is YENEEA. The CDR3 consists of 16 residues. The CDR3 loop is CASSERLAGAYNEQFF. The CDR3 nucleotides read TGTGCCAGCAGCGARCGACTAGCGGGGGCCTACAATGAGCAGTTCTTC.

V and J are TRBV6-8 and TRBJ2-7, with TRBD2 matching 7 bases. This CDR3 has 14 amino acids. The ends lost 10 bases at V and 4 bases at J; junction bases unmatched: 13. Per the germline V gene, CDR1 is MNHGY and CDR2 is SAAAGT. CDR3 residues: CAISAREAPYEQYF. For the CDR3, the DNA is TGTGCCATCAGCGCCCGGGAGGCACCTTACGAGCAGTACTTC.

In its sample, this clone was seen many times. The chain is built from TRBV6-8 and TRBJ1-2; 9 bases map to TRBD1. The J segment lost 7 bases and the V segment lost 3 bases, leaving 6 bases of the junction unmatched. The germline V gene has CDR1 MNHGY and CDR2 SAAAGT. The CDR3 is 14 residues long. The CDR3 protein is CASSYSGTGFGYTF. Written as DNA, the CDR3 is TGTGCCAGCAGTTATTCCGGGACAGGGTTTGGCTACACCTTC.

This clone appeared many times. Other DNA sequences in this specimen translate into the identical CDR3. V gene TRBV11-3 combines with J gene TRBJ2-7, with TRBD2 matching over 7 bases. Trimming cost V 2 bases and J 0 bases; bases outside gene matches: 7. The CDR3 extends over 16 amino acids. Germline CDR1 SGHNT, CDR2 YENEEA. The CDR3 sequence: CASSLTGGLSSYEQYF. CDR3 bases: TGTGCCAGCAGCTTAACGGGGGGATTGAGCTCCTACGAGCAGTACTTC. The whole variable domain, filled in from reference TRBV11-3 and TRBJ2-7, reads EAGVVQSPRYKIIEKKQPVAFWCNPISGHNTLYWYLQNLGQGPELLIRYENEEAVDDSQLPKDRFSAERLKGVDSTLKIQPAELGDSAVYLCASSLTGGLSSYEQYFGPGTRLTVT.

V is TRBV5-1 and J is TRBJ2-3, with 7 bases matching TRBD2. V shed 3 bases, J shed 3 bases, and the junction held 4 bases outside the gene matches. Per the germline V gene, CDR1 is SGHRS and CDR2 is YFSETQ. The CDR3 extends over 14 amino acids. The chain's CDR3 is CASSSYSGTDTQYF. CDR3 nucleotides: TGCGCCAGCAGCTCTTATAGCGGGACAGATACGCAGTATTTT. The variable domain in full, completed from reference TRBV5-1 and TRBJ2-3, reads KAGVTQTPRYLIKTRGQQVTLSCSPISGHRSVSWYQQTPGQGLQFLFEYFSETQRNKGNFPGRFSGRQFSNSRSEMNVSTLELGDSALYLCASSSYSGTDTQYFGPGTRLTVL.

This clone has a count of ten or more. The chain is built from TRBV7-6 and TRBJ1-2, with D possibly TRBD1 on 5 matching bases. Trimming cost V 3 bases and J 2 bases, with 19 bases left between them. CDR3 length: 17 amino acids. CDR1 is SGHVS and CDR2 is FNYEAQ in the germline V gene. CDR3 bases: TGTGCCAGCAGCTTTATCGGAGTAAGGGGTGGCAACTATGGCTACACCTTC. Translation gives CASSFIGVRGGNYGYTF.

J is TRBJ1-1 and V is TRBV23-1, with TRBD1 identical over 11 bases. TRBV23-1 is an ORF, with its function uncertain. This CDR3 has 13 residues. V dropped 6 bases and J dropped 6; count of bases not matched to a gene: 3. The CDR3, as DNA: TGCGCCAGCAGATCGGGACAGGGGGCTGAAGCTTTCTTT. Translated: CASRSGQGAEAFF.

This sequence joins TRBV19 and TRBJ1-1; the D gene is possibly TRBD1 (5 bases). V lost 5 bases and J lost 3, with 22 bases in between. The V gene's germline CDR1 is LNHDA and CDR2 SQIVND (reference sequence). The CDR3 contains 17 residues. The CDR3 DNA reads as TGTGCCAGTAGTTCAGGACATTACGGAATTAGATACACTGAAGCTTTCTTT. Protein product: CASSSGHYGIRYTEAFF.

This clone was seen only a few times. The chain uses TRBV6-8 and TRBJ2-1; 7 bases line up with TRBD1. The V segment lost 6 bases and the J segment 0 bases; nucleotides outside the gene matches: 5. The CDR3 length is 15 residues. CDR1 is MNHGY, CDR2 SAAAGT, per germline. The CDR3 DNA reads as TGTGCCAGCAGAAACGACAGGGACTCCTACAATGAGCAGTTCTTC. Translating it yields CASRNDRDSYNEQFF.